A selection of T cell receptor beta chains follows, all from one sample in a study of patients and donors after allogeneic stem cell transplantation. TCRdb recomputed calls from the RT-PCR reads with MiXCR, one row per CDR3 protein. This sample carries about 200,000 distinct CDR3 sequences, around 41% of them seen once, and the ten largest clones take about 35%. What was sequenced was blood, either unsorted or a sorted T cell fraction (not recorded which). These receptors were obtained from a human donor who was either an allogeneic HSCT recipient or a stem cell or donor lymphocyte infusion donor (not recorded which). It is not recorded whose cells these are; they may come from a transplant donor. CDR3s include the opening cysteine and the closing phenylalanine or tryptophan. D genes are given only for firm matches. Clone size is given for some rows only: seen once, a few or many times, or a class if the clone is expanded.

TRBJ1-2,few,TRBD1,TRBV6-5,TGTGCCAGCAGTTACTCGGCGGACAGGCCGTTCAACTATGGCTACACCTTC,CASSYSADRPFNYGYTF
TRBJ1-3,.,.,TRBV4-3,TGCGCCAGCAGCCAAGATCGGGCCCGCCCGGGGTCTGGAAACACCATATATTTT,CASSQDRARPGSGNTIYF
TRBJ2-7,.,TRBD2,TRBV9,TGTGCCAGCAGCGTAGCGGGAGGGGCGACATACGAGCAGTACTTC,CASSVAGGATYEQYF
TRBJ1-5,many,TRBD1,TRBV12-3/TRBV12-4,TGTGCCAGCACCAGGACAGGGGGGGATCAGCCCCAGCATTTT,CASTRTGGDQPQHF
TRBJ1-2,few,TRBD1,TRBV27,TGTGCCAGCAGTCCGAAAATAACCGGGACAGGGGGTCTTGGCTACACCTTC,CASSPKITGTGGLGYTF
TRBJ1-6,.,.,TRBV28,TGTGCCAGCAGTTTCCGACTGGATAATTCACCCCTCCACTTT,CASSFRLDNSPLHF
TRBJ1-2,.,.,TRBV20-1,TGCAGTGCTCCGGAGACAGAAGGCTATGGCTACACCTTC,CSAPETEGYGYTF
TRBJ1-1,.,.,TRBV6-5,TGTGCCAGCAGTTACGCCGACAGCCCGAACACTGAAGCTTTCTTT,CASSYADSPNTEAFF
TRBJ2-4,.,.,TRBV4-3,TGCGCCAGCAGCCAAGTTCCAGATTGGGCCACAAAAAACATTCAGTACTTC,CASSQVPDWATKNIQYF
TRBJ1-1,.,.,TRBV12-3/TRBV12-4,TGTGCCAGCAGGGAGACAGTGAACACTGAAGCTTTCTTT,CASRETVNTEAFF
TRBJ1-6,.,.,TRBV7-9,TGTGCCAGCAGCTCGGGAATCGATAATTCACCCCTCCACTTT,CASSSGIDNSPLHF
TRBJ2-1,once,.,TRBV13,TGTGCCAGCAGCTCCCTCGACCGAGGTTACAATGAGCAGTTCTTC,CASSSLDRGYNEQFF
TRBJ1-3,few,.,TRBV30,TGTGCCTGGAGTCCACCTAGCTCTGGAAACACCATATATTTT,CAWSPPSSGNTIYF
TRBJ1-6,.,.,TRBV7-4,TGTGCCAGCAGCTTAATTGGGGGGATTTCACCCCTCCACTTT,CASSLIGGISPLHF
TRBJ1-6,few,.,TRBV6-6,TGTGCCAGCAGTTACGGCGGGCAGTATAATTCACCCCTCCACTTT,CASSYGGQYNSPLHF
TRBJ2-3,few,TRBD2,TRBV28,TGTGCCGCTAGCGGGAGGAATACAGATACGCAGTATTTT,CAASGRNTDTQYF
TRBJ2-1,few,TRBD2,TRBV7-7,TGTGCTAGCAGCGAGGATAGCGGGAGCTCCTACAATGAGCAGTTCTTC,CASSEDSGSSYNEQFF
TRBJ2-2,.,.,TRBV12-3/TRBV12-4,TGTGCCAGCAGTTTTAGGGCCGGGGAGCTGTTTTTT,CASSFRAGELFF
TRBJ2-1,once,.,TRBV19,TGTGCCAGTAGTGGACTGACTAGCTACAATGAGCAGTTCTTC,CASSGLTSYNEQFF
TRBJ2-7,.,.,TRBV29-1,TGCAGCGTTGGAGGGACCGGGTTTTACGAGCAGTACTTC,CSVGGTGFYEQYF
TRBJ2-3,.,TRBD2,TRBV3-1,TGTGCCAGCAGCCCGGGACTAGCGGGACCCAAACCAGATACGCAGTATTTT,CASSPGLAGPKPDTQYF
TRBJ2-2,.,TRBD2,TRBV5-6,TGTGCCAGCAGCTCAAGGACTAGCAGGAACACCGGGGAGCTGTTTTTT,CASSSRTSRNTGELFF
TRBJ2-2,.,TRBD2,TRBV9,TGTGCCAGCAGGGCACTAGCGTCCGGGGAGCTGTTTTTT,CASRALASGELFF
TRBJ1-1,.,TRBD1,TRBV12-3/TRBV12-4,TGTGCCAGCAGTCCCCTAAGGGGGCGCGTGAACACTGAAGCTTTCTTT,CASSPLRGRVNTEAFF
TRBJ2-1,.,TRBD2,TRBV3-1,TGTGCCAGCAGCCTGGGACTAGCGGGACCCGACTACAATGAGCAGTTCTTC,CASSLGLAGPDYNEQFF
TRBJ2-7,few,TRBD1,TRBV5-1,TGCGCCAGCAGCTTGTGGGACAGGGAATCTTACGAGCAGTACTTC,CASSLWDRESYEQYF
TRBJ2-7,.,.,TRBV7-9,TGTGCCAGCAGCTTAGTTCCGGGAGCGGGCTACGAGCAGTACTTC,CASSLVPGAGYEQYF